This TCR beta chain was captured in a study of T cell repertoires in cytomegalovirus infection. This clonotype was recorded once. A much larger clone is a single base away; this may be a read error. V lost 6 bases, J lost 1 base, and 11 bases lay in between. The CDR3 sequence is 14 residues long. Germline lookup yields CDR1 MDHEN and CDR2 SYDVKM. TCRdb recomputed calls from the reads with MiXCR, one row per CDR3 protein. The data contain roughly 600,000 distinct CDR3 sequences, about 24% of them seen just once; the ten biggest clones take up 8%. The rearrangement uses TRBV28 and TRBJ2-3; D remains ambiguous. The clonotype comes from a human donor in good health (CMV status not recorded). Some clones in this sample may be carry-over from other donors' samples. Sequenced material: CD8+ T cells from PBMCs. The CDR3 DNA sequence: TGTGCCAGCAGCCTCGACGGACGCACAGATACGCAGTATTTT. Translation: CASSLDGRTDTQYF. Using reference TRBV28 and TRBJ2-3 for the parts outside the CDR3, the full variable domain is DVKVTQSSRYLVKRTGEKVFLECVQDMDHENMFWYRQDPGLGLRLIYFSYDVKMKEKGDIPEGYSVSREKKERFSLILESASTNQTSMYLCASSLDGRTDTQYFGPGTRLTVL.